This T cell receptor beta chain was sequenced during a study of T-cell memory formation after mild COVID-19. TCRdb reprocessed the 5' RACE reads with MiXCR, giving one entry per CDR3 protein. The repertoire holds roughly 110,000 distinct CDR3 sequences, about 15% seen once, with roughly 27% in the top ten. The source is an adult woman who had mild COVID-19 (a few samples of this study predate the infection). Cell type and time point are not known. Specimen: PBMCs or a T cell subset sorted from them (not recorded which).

CDR3 residues: CSAPRGVSTDTQYF. CDR3 coding DNA: TGCAGTGCCCCGAGGGGAGTTAGCACAGATACGCAGTATTTT. The rearrangement links TRBV20-1 to TRBJ2-3, with D perhaps assigned TRBD1 or TRBD2 (5 bases each). In germline, CDR1 is DFQATT, CDR2 SNEGSKA (reference sequence). V was pared by 6 bases and J by 0 bases, with 13 bases between. The length of the CDR3 is 14 residues.